This T cell receptor beta chain was sequenced in a study of blood T cell repertoires in COVID-19. There are a few counts of this clone. The V gene lost 2 bases and the J gene lost 10 bases, with 9 bases spanning the gap. The CDR3 is 13 residues long. Per the germline V gene, CDR1 is ENHRY and CDR2 is SYGVKD. In the study's own analysis: From reference gene primer amplification, estimates of nucleated cell counts were derived. TCRdb's table, derived via immunoSEQ multiplex PCR, lists solely in-frame clones and lacks some. V, J and clone size are taken as reported in that table, and D and trimming were inferred from the DNA itself. The sample includes a few hundred thousand clones, about 90% of them seen just once. Recruits, aged roughly 18 to 100 years, lived in 24 US areas. Assignments of participants to cohorts depended upon their own reported clinical history. Among Cohort 3 donors, those recovered had two negative PCRs, clearance, or symptom resolution.

The chain is built from TRBV10-3 and TRBJ1-6; D gene ambiguous. The sequenced material came from PBMCs or T cells enriched from blood (not recorded which). The receptor was derived from a man between 18 and 29 years old who had recovered from COVID-19. CDR3 protein: CAISEVRLSPLHF. The CDR3 DNA sequence: TGTGCCATCAGTGAGGTGCGGTTATCACCCCTCCACTTT.